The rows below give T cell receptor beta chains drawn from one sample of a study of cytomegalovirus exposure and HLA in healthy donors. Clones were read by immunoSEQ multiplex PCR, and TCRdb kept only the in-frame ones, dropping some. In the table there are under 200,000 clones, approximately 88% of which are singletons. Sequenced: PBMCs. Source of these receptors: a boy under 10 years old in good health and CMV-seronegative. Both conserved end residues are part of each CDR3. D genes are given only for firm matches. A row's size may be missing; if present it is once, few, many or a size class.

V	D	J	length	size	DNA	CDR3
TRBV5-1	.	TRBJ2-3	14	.	TGCGCCAGCAGCTTGGCTTTGAGGACAGATACGCAGTATTTT	CASSLALRTDTQYF
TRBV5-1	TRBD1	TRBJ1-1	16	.	TGCGCCAGCAGCCCCTATAAGGGGACAGGAGCGCCTGAAGCTTTCTTT	CASSPYKGTGAPEAFF
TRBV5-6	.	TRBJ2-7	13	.	TGTGCCAGCAGCTTAGCCAGGGGCTACGAGCAGTACTTC	CASSLARGYEQYF
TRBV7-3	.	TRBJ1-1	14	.	TGTGCCAGCAGCTTAACCGCACAGGCGCCTGAAGCTTTCTTT	CASSLTAQAPEAFF
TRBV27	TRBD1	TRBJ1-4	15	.	TGTGCCAGCAGTTCCTGGGACAGATATAATGAAAAACTGTTTTTT	CASSSWDRYNEKLFF
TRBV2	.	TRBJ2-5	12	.	TGTGCCAGCAGTGAGGCTGAAGAGACCCAGTACTTC	CASSEAEETQYF
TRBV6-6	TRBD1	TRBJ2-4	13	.	TGTGCCTCCAGACAGGGGCCATGGAACATTCAGTACTTC	CASRQGPWNIQYF
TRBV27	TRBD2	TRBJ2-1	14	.	TGTGCCAGCAGGCTAGCGGGAGGGCCAAATGAGCAGTTCTTC	CASRLAGGPNEQFF
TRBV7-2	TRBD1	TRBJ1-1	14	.	TGTGCCAGCAGCCTACAGGGGAGTTACACTGAAGCTTTCTTT	CASSLQGSYTEAFF
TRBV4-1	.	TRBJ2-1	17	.	TGCGCCAGCAGCCCAAGAGCCGGTCAGCGGGCGGACAATGAGCAGTTCTTC	CASSPRAGQRADNEQFF
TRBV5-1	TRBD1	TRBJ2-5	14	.	TGCGCCAGCAGCTTGTACAGGGGGCGAGAGACCCAGTACTTC	CASSLYRGRETQYF
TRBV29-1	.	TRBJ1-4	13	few	TGCAGCGCAGCGACAGGACTTAATGAAAAACTGTTTTTT	CSAATGLNEKLFF
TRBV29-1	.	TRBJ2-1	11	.	TGCAGCGTTGGGGACAACGATGAGCAGTTCTTC	CSVGDNDEQFF
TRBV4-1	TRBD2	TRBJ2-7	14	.	TGCGCCAGCAGCGAAGGACTAGCGTACTACGAGCAGTACTTC	CASSEGLAYYEQYF
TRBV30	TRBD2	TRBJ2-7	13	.	TGTGCCTGGAGTGGCCTAGCGGGATACGAGCAGTACTTC	CAWSGLAGYEQYF
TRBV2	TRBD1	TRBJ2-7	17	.	TGTGCCAGCAGGAACCCAGCCCAGGGGACAGGCACCTACGAGCAGTACTTC	CASRNPAQGTGTYEQYF
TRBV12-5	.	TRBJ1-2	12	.	TGTGCTAGTGGTTTCGGTAACTATGGCTACACCTTC	CASGFGNYGYTF
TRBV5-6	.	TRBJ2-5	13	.	TGTGCCAGCAGCGAGGACAGCGAGGAGACCCAGTACTTC	CASSEDSEETQYF
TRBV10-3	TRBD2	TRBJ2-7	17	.	TGTGCCATCAGTGAGCCCCCAACTAGCGGGAGCTCCTACGAGCAGTACTTC	CAISEPPTSGSSYEQYF
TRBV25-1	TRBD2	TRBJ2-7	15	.	TGTGCCAGCAGTGAACCCGGGACTAGCGTCTACGAGCAGTACTTC	CASSEPGTSVYEQYF
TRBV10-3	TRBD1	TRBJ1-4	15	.	TGTGCCATCAGTGAGTCTGACAGGGGTGCCGAAAAACTGTTTTTT	CAISESDRGAEKLFF
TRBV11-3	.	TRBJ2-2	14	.	TGTGCCAGCAGCTCGGGAACAAACACCGGGGAGCTGTTTTTT	CASSSGTNTGELFF
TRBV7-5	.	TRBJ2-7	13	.	TGTGTCAGAAGCTTAGCGCTAACCTACGAGCAGTACTTC	CVRSLALTYEQYF
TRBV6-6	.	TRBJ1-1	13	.	TGTGCCAGCAGTTACTCGGCAGGCACTGAAGCTTTCTTT	CASSYSAGTEAFF